The entry below describes one T cell receptor (beta chain). Its specificity is unknown. PCR was performed using 60 Vbeta and 13 Jbeta primers. Profiling relied on immunoSEQ multiplex PCR, and the TCRdb table lists in-frame clones only, not all of them. The sample has 110,000 to 150,000 clones; approximately 80% are singletons. The data derive from a study of cytomegalovirus exposure and HLA in healthy donors. This CDR3 contains 15 residues. V dropped 0 bases and J dropped 4 bases, with 12 bases sitting between them. Germline V CDR1 and CDR2: SSHAT, FNYEAQ (reference sequence). General study points: Later analysis identified a missense DCLRE1C variant that was linked to TCR beta V- and J-gene trimming. Further analysis, carried out later, found HLA-associated TCR beta chains more clonally expanded than equally common other chains.

The V and J genes are TRBV7-7 and TRBJ2-5; weak D call: TRBD2 (6 bases). The sample was PBMCs. This clonotype was sampled from a woman younger than 35 in good health and CMV-seropositive. In DNA, the CDR3 is TGTGCCAGCAGCTTAGCCGCCGGGAGTTCAGAGACCCAGTACTTC. It specifies CASSLAAGSSETQYF.